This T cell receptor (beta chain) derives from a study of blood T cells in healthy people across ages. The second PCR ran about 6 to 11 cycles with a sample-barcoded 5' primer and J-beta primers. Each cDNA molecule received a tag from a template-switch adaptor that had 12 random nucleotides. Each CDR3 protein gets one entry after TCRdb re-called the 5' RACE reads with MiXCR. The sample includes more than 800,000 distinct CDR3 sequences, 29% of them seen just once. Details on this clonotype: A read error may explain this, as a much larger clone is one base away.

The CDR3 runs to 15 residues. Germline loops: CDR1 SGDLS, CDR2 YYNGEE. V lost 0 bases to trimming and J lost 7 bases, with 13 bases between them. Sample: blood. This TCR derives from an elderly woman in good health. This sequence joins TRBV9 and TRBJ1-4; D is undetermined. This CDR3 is CASSVGSTALEKLFF. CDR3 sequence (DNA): TGTGCCAGCAGCGTAGGGTCCACAGCTCTTGAAAAACTGTTTTTT. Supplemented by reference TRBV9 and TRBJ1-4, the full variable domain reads DSGVTQTPKHLITATGQRVTLRCSPRSGDLSVYWYQQSLDQGLQFLIQYYNGEERAKGNILERFSAQQFPDLHSELNLSSLELGDSALYFCASSVGSTALEKLFFGSGTQLSVL.